This TCR beta chain was identified in a study of T-cell reconstitution after alpha-beta-depleted transplantation in children. From germline, CDR1 is DFQATT and CDR2 SNEGSKA (reference sequence). The CDR3 contains 11 residues. V lost 1 base and J lost 11, with 10 bases in between. As it was prepared, the TCRbeta library received unique molecular identifiers. TCRdb passed the PCR reads through MiXCR, listing each CDR3 protein once. The profile covers about 400,000 distinct CDR3 sequences, with less than 15% appearing a single time and around 4% taken by the ten largest. The J gene is TRBJ2-3, the V gene TRBV20-1; D may correspond to TRBD1 or TRBD2 (5 bases each). This clonotype originated in a human donor who donated a stem cell graft to a child with Fanconi anemia. The input for sequencing was PBMCs, taken from the stem cell graft. CDR3 DNA: TGCAGTGCTAGAGCGGGACCCCGGCAGTATTTT. Amino acids: CSARAGPRQYF.